This entry lists 9 T cell receptor beta chains sequenced from one sample in a study of cytomegalovirus exposure and HLA in healthy donors. In the PCR, 60 Vbeta and 13 Jbeta primers were used. Assay: immunoSEQ multiplex PCR; the TCRdb copy retains only in-frame clones and omits some. The sample lists some 110,000 clones, 74% seen once, with less than 5% in the top ten. Material for sequencing was PBMCs. The receptors were gathered from a woman aged 45 to 65 in good health and CMV-seropositive.

The J gene is TRBJ1-2, the V gene TRBV7-8; D may be TRBD1 (6 bases). The germline V gene encodes CDR1 SGHVS and CDR2 FQNEAQ. The CDR3 totals 13 residues. V lost 3 bases, J lost 6 bases, and 11 bases lay in between. The CDR3 DNA reads TGTGCCAGCAGCTTGTCCAGGGGAGATGGCTACACCTTC. It is translated as CASSLSRGDGYTF.

This clone has only a few counts. The chain carries TRBV10-3 and TRBJ1-5; 8 bases match TRBD1. Trimming cost V 6 bases and J 6 bases; bases outside gene matches: 10. CDR3 length: 15 residues. CDR1 is ENHRY and CDR2 is SYGVKD in the germline V gene. The CDR3, as DNA: TGTGCCATCAGCCTAGACAGGGGTATTGGTCAGCCCCAGCATTTT. It encodes CAISLDRGIGQPQHF.

The chain joins TRBV4-1 to TRBJ2-7, with 8 bases identical to TRBD1. V shed 1 base and J 3 bases; nucleotides not matched to a gene: 2. The germline V gene encodes CDR1 MGHRA and CDR2 YSYEKL. CDR3 length: 14 residues. The CDR3 coding sequence is TGCGCCAGCAGCCAAGTGACAGGGGTCTACGAGCAGTACTTC. Translated, it gives CASSQVTGVYEQYF.

This clone was counted a few times. V gene TRBV6-5 combines with J gene TRBJ1-2; perhaps TRBD1 as D (5 bases). This CDR3 has 13 amino acids. V was trimmed by 3 bases and J by 6 bases, leaving 11 bases between them. The germline CDR1 and CDR2 sequences are MNHEY and SVGAGI. The CDR3 loop reads CASSYRGTDGYTF. The CDR3 DNA sequence: TGTGCCAGCAGTTATCGGGGGACGGATGGCTACACCTTC.

This clone occurred a few times. The chain recombines TRBV5-1 with TRBJ2-5; unclear D gene. The germline V and J ends were trimmed by 4 bases and 4 bases, with 11 bases remaining between them. CDR3 length: 13 amino acids. Germline CDR1 and CDR2: SGHRS and YFSETQ. In nucleotides, the CDR3 is TGCGCCAGCAGCATAATCCCGCGAGAGACCCAGTACTTC. Translation gives CASSIIPRETQYF.

The rearrangement uses TRBV10-1 and TRBJ2-3, with D tentatively TRBD1 (5 bases). V was shortened by 3 bases and J by 6 bases, with 16 bases between the two germline ends. Germline V gene data show CDR1 as WNHNN and CDR2 as SYGVQD (reference sequence). CDR3 length equals 15 residues. CDR3 amino acids: CASSEDSSALDTQYF. For the CDR3, the DNA is TGCGCCAGCAGTGAAGACAGCTCCGCTTTGGATACGCAGTATTTT.

The V call is TRBV6-5, the J call TRBJ1-2; 8 nucleotides align to TRBD1. CDR1 and CDR2 from the germline V gene are MNHEY and SVGAGI. The CDR3 contains 13 residues. The V segment lost 6 bases and the J segment 4 bases; nucleotides outside the gene matches: 4. The CDR3 DNA reads TGTGCCAGCAGCCACGACAGGGGCTATGGCTACACCTTC. It yields the protein CASSHDRGYGYTF.

This clone has only one observation. The rearrangement uses TRBV29-1 and TRBJ2-7; tentative D call: TRBD2 (7 bases). Germline CDR1 and CDR2: SQVTM and ANQGSEA. This CDR3 comprises 13 residues. V was pared by 7 bases and J by 5 bases, with 18 bases between. The CDR3 coding sequence is TGCAGCGCCCGGGACCCGGGGGGCAACGAGCAGTACTTC. It specifies CSARDPGGNEQYF.

A single count supports this clone. This CDR3 is CASSFLDTRDAFF. CDR3 nucleotides: TGTGCCAGCAGTTTCCTGGACACCCGCGACGCTTTCTTT. The chain couples TRBV27 to TRBJ1-1; tentative D call: TRBD1 (5 bases). CDR3 length equals 13 residues. Germline V lookup: CDR1 MNHEY, CDR2 SMNVEV (reference sequence). V was clipped by 3 bases and J by 11 bases, with 16 bases between them.